The next 26 T cell receptor beta chains were all read from a single sample in a study of CD8+ T cells in alopecia areata. TCR sequencing used cDNA made by reverse transcription of extracted RNA. Assay used: immunoSEQ multiplex PCR; TCRdb lists only in-frame clones, some missing. Of 150,000 to 200,000 clones in the sample, about 60% were seen once. Treatment: oral pan-JAK inhibitor, 5-10 mg twice daily. Here the sequenced sample was CD4+ T cells sorted from blood, taken at week 24, from a patient treated with tofacitinib. These receptor sequences come from a human donor with alopecia areata.

CDR3: CSVQGAATEAFF. The CDR3 region has the DNA TGCAGCGTTCAGGGGGCAGCCACTGAAGCTTTCTTT. The chain employs TRBV29-1 and TRBJ1-1, with 8 bases identical to TRBD1. The germline gives CDR1 SQVTM, CDR2 ANQGSEA. The CDR3 extends over 12 amino acids. Unmatched junction bases numbered 3, after V lost 5 bases and J lost 4 bases.

The V call is TRBV29-1, the J call TRBJ2-7; D remains unclear. The ends were cut back, 4 bases at V and 0 bases at J, with 10 bases in the middle. The CDR3 is 13 residues long. CDR1 is SQVTM, CDR2 ANQGSEA, per germline. CDR3 protein: CSVGGYSSYEQYF. In DNA form, the CDR3 reads TGCAGCGTTGGTGGATATTCCTCCTACGAGCAGTACTTC.

V usage is TRBV7-9 and J usage is TRBJ2-1; TRBD1 matches 7 bases. The CDR3 length is 17 residues. The ends lost 3 bases at V and 5 bases at J; junction bases unmatched: 13. Germline CDR1 is SEHNR and CDR2 is FQNEAQ (reference sequence). The CDR3 protein is CASSFLRDRLPDNEQFF. The CDR3 DNA reads as TGTGCCAGCAGCTTCCTCCGGGACAGACTTCCCGACAATGAGCAGTTCTTC.

This clone was observed a single time. V gene TRBV10-3 combines with J gene TRBJ1-1; D is uncertain. With 6 bases removed from V and 3 bases from J, the gap between germline ends came to 11 bases. This CDR3 region has 13 residues. Germline V gene data show CDR1 as ENHRY and CDR2 as SYGVKD. Written as DNA, the CDR3 is TGTGCCATCAGAGAAATGAGGGACACTGAAGCTTTCTTT. Translated: CAIREMRDTEAFF.

The chain joins TRBV18 to TRBJ2-2; tentatively, D is TRBD1 (5 bases). The CDR3 loop spans 13 amino acids. Germline V gene lookup returns CDR1 KGHSH and CDR2 LQKENI. V was shortened by 3 bases and J by 7 bases, with 9 bases between the two germline ends. DNA for the CDR3: TGTGCCAGCTCACCGCCAGGGATCGGGGAGCTGTTTTTT. Its protein product is CASSPPGIGELFF. The full variable domain, with the rest looked up from reference TRBV18 and TRBJ2-2, is NAGVMQNPRHLVRRRGQEARLRCSPMKGHSHVYWYRQLPEEGLKFMVYLQKENIIDESGMPKERFSAEFPKEGPSILRIQQVVRGDSAAYFCASSPPGIGELFFGEGSRLTVL.

The chain carries TRBV6-5 and TRBJ1-2; TRBD1 agrees at 7 bases. CDR1 MNHEY and CDR2 SVGAGI come from the germline V gene. V dropped 6 bases and J dropped 3; count of bases not matched to a gene: 10. The CDR3 is made up of 15 amino acids. CDR3 coding DNA: TGTGCCAGCAGCCGAGACAGGGTCATGTACTATGGCTACACCTTC. This gives the protein CASSRDRVMYYGYTF.

This clone was recorded a few times. This sequence joins TRBV6-5 and TRBJ1-6, with D maybe TRBD1 (6 bases). V was cut by 2 bases and J by 9 bases, with 14 bases left in between. CDR3 length: 15 residues. CDR1 is MNHEY, CDR2 SVGAGI, per germline. The CDR3, as DNA: TGTGCCAGCAGTTACGACAGGCTCGGGAGTTCACCCCTCCACTTT. It specifies CASSYDRLGSSPLHF.

This clone was observed a handful of times. This chain uses TRBV29-1 with TRBJ1-5; D perhaps matches TRBD1 (5 bases). Germline-derived CDR1 and CDR2 are SQVTM and ANQGSEA. The CDR3 totals 12 residues. The ends were cut back, 7 bases at V and 7 bases at J, with 14 bases in the middle. The CDR3 loop reads CSARSGRQPQHF. The CDR3 DNA follows: TGCAGCGCCCGCTCGGGACGGCAGCCCCAGCATTTT.

This clone was seen a single time. This chain connects TRBV29-1 to TRBJ2-1; 9 bases line up with TRBD1. J gave up 0 bases and V 7 bases, and 4 bases lay outside the gene matches. The CDR3 spans 14 residues. From germline, CDR1 is SQVTM and CDR2 ANQGSEA. DNA for the CDR3: TGCAGCGCCGTGGACAGGGGCTCCTACAATGAGCAGTTCTTC. Its translation is CSAVDRGSYNEQFF.

The chain joins TRBV7-9 to TRBJ2-2, with a weak D call TRBD2 (7 bases). Germline CDR1 is SEHNR and CDR2 is FQNEAQ (reference sequence). This CDR3 comprises 17 residues. Trimming cost V 6 bases and J 6 bases, with 23 bases left between them. The CDR3 loop is CASRSGGLVSSPGELFF. The CDR3 DNA reads as TGTGCCAGCAGATCCGGGGGGCTAGTGTCTTCGCCCGGGGAGCTGTTTTTT.

This clone has more than one count but fewer than ten. The CDR3 DNA sequence: TGCAGCGTTGCCCGGGATTTATCCTACGAGCAGTACTTC. It codes for CSVARDLSYEQYF. This chain uses TRBV29-1 with TRBJ2-7; D is perhaps TRBD2 (5 bases). This CDR3 comprises 13 residues. The germline V and J ends were trimmed by 4 bases and 1 base, with 11 bases remaining between them. CDR1 is SQVTM, CDR2 ANQGSEA, per germline.

The chain links TRBV19 to TRBJ1-1; the D gene is possibly TRBD1 (5 bases). Germline CDR1 and CDR2: LNHDA and SQIVND (reference sequence). The CDR3 is 14 residues long. With 2 bases removed from V and 6 bases from J, the gap between germline ends came to 13 bases. Here the CDR3 DNA reads TGTGCCAGTAGTATAAAGACTCAGGGATCTGAAGCTTTCTTT. Translation: CASSIKTQGSEAFF.

This clone has only a few counts. This sequence joins TRBV30 and TRBJ2-7, with D perhaps matching TRBD1 (5 bases). Deletions cut 3 bases from V and 2 bases from J, with 20 bases between. CDR1 GTSNPN and CDR2 SVGIG come from the germline V gene (reference sequence). The CDR3 extends over 16 amino acids. The CDR3 reads CAWSPQGLRVTYEQYF. DNA of the CDR3: TGTGCCTGGAGCCCCCAGGGATTAAGGGTAACCTACGAGCAGTACTTC.

In this sample, this clone turned up a few times. The sample holds other DNA sequences that translate to the same CDR3. The chain has TRBV5-1 and TRBJ2-1; D uncertain. CDR1 and CDR2 (germline): SGHRS, YFSETQ. The CDR3 runs 11 residues. The germline V and J ends were trimmed by 0 bases and 7 bases, with 2 bases remaining between them. The CDR3 sequence is CASSLGNEQFF. The CDR3 nucleotides read TGCGCCAGCAGCTTGGGTAATGAGCAGTTCTTC.

The V gene is TRBV19, the J gene TRBJ1-2, with D possibly being TRBD1 (5 bases). The germline gives CDR1 LNHDA, CDR2 SQIVND (reference sequence). V was clipped by 7 bases and J by 4 bases, with 13 bases between them. CDR3 length: 13 residues. CDR3 sequence (DNA): TGTGCCAGTACCCTGGGGCAGGGCTATGGCTACACCTTC. Protein product: CASTLGQGYGYTF.

The chain is built from TRBV29-1 and TRBJ2-3; 9 bases are a match to TRBD1. The germline CDR1 and CDR2 sequences are SQVTM and ANQGSEA. With 1 base clipped from V and 3 bases from J, the junction kept 11 bases outside the gene matches. CDR3 length: 17 residues. This chain's CDR3 is CSVEGILTGGRTDTQYF. The CDR3 region has the DNA TGCAGCGTTGAAGGTATATTGACAGGGGGAAGGACAGATACGCAGTATTTT.

The gene calls are TRBV30 and TRBJ2-2; TRBD2 is a possible D gene (5 bases). This CDR3 is 16 amino acids long. Germline assignment: CDR1 GTSNPN and CDR2 SVGIG (reference sequence). The V end lost 5 bases, the J end lost 2 bases, and 18 bases lay between the germline ends. Written as DNA, the CDR3 is TGTGCCTGGCGGGCCGACTACAGCGTTAACACCGGGGAGCTGTTTTTT. Encoded protein: CAWRADYSVNTGELFF.

The chain couples TRBV6-5 to TRBJ1-2, with 10 bases matching TRBD1. Germline CDR1 is MNHEY and CDR2 is SVGAGI. V was pared by 4 bases and J by 7 bases, with 6 bases of the junction left unmatched. CDR3 size: 14 residues. The CDR3 bases are TGTGCCAGCAGTTTTATGGACAGGGGGTCTGGCTACACCTTC. Translating gives CASSFMDRGSGYTF.

The chain employs TRBV11-3 and TRBJ2-3; D ambiguous. The CDR3 has 16 amino acids. V lost 0 bases and J 2 bases, leaving 12 bases between the germline ends. CDR1 SGHNT and CDR2 YENEEA come from the germline V gene. The CDR3 spells CASSLEARSNTDTQYF. For the CDR3, the DNA is TGTGCCAGCAGCTTAGAGGCCCGATCGAACACAGATACGCAGTATTTT.

This chain joins TRBV29-1 and TRBJ2-2, with TRBD1 identical over 8 bases. This CDR3 comprises 14 residues. The V gene end was trimmed by 7 bases and the J gene end by 1 base; junction bases not matched to a gene: 5. Germline CDR1 SQVTM, CDR2 ANQGSEA. The CDR3 DNA follows: TGCAGCGGAGGACAGGGCCAGAACACCGGGGAGCTGTTTTTT. It specifies CSGGQGQNTGELFF.

The chain couples TRBV10-3 to TRBJ1-6; D not resolved. CDR1 ENHRY and CDR2 SYGVKD come from the germline V gene. Trimming shortened V by 3 bases and J by 7 bases, and 10 bases separated the two germline ends. The CDR3 is 14 residues long. The DNA for the CDR3 is TGTGCCATCAGTGATGGGATTGACAATTCACCCCTCCACTTT. This gives the protein CAISDGIDNSPLHF.

This sequence joins TRBV27 and TRBJ1-5, with 8 bases that match TRBD1. The CDR3 spans 15 residues. From germline, CDR1 is MNHEY and CDR2 SMNVEV (reference sequence). Trimming took 7 bases from V and 1 from J; bases not matched to a gene: 6. The CDR3 nucleotides are TGTGCCAGCAAAACGGGGGACAGGAGCAATCAGCCCCAGCATTTT. Its translation: CASKTGDRSNQPQHF.

This rearrangement joins TRBV10-3 to TRBJ1-6; D call uncertain. CDR1 and CDR2 from the germline V gene are ENHRY and SYGVKD. V lost 7 bases to trimming and J lost 10 bases, with 17 bases between them. This CDR3 is 14 amino acids long. This chain's CDR3 is CAIKGSEPGSPLHF. The CDR3 DNA sequence: TGTGCCATCAAGGGCTCTGAACCGGGATCACCCCTCCACTTT.

The chain combines TRBV4-1 with TRBJ2-3; D not certain. The CDR3 covers 15 residues. V shed 4 bases and J shed 0 bases, with 11 bases lying between them. Germline values: CDR1 MGHRA, CDR2 YSYEKL. CDR3 in DNA: TGCGCCAGCAGCCTGGACCCCTCTAGCACAGATACGCAGTATTTT. Protein sequence: CASSLDPSSTDTQYF.

The chain recombines TRBV9 with TRBJ2-7; the D gene is possibly TRBD2 (5 bases). This CDR3 spans 14 amino acids. The germline CDR1 and CDR2 sequences are SGDLS and YYNGEE. V dropped 0 bases and J dropped 6 bases, with 13 bases sitting between them. The CDR3 bases are TGTGCCAGCAGCGTAGGTCCGGGGTCGGGCGAGCAGTACTTC. Translated: CASSVGPGSGEQYF. Supplemented by reference TRBV9 and TRBJ2-7, the full variable domain reads DSGVTQTPKHLITATGQRVTLRCSPRSGDLSVYWYQQSLDQGLQFLIQYYNGEERAKGNILERFSAQQFPDLHSELNLSSLELGDSALYFCASSVGPGSGEQYFGPGTRLTVT.

The chain employs TRBV6-5 and TRBJ1-6, with a weak D call TRBD1 (5 bases). CDR3 length: 15 amino acids. Trimming removed 4 bases from V and 7 bases from J, with 14 bases in between. Per the germline V gene, CDR1 is MNHEY and CDR2 is SVGAGI. The CDR3 bases are TGTGCCAGCAGTTTGAGACAGATCCGAAATTCACCCCTCCACTTT. As protein: CASSLRQIRNSPLHF.